This TCR beta chain was identified during a study of CD8 T cells in ankylosing spondylitis. Germline assignment: CDR1 SGHRS and CDR2 YFSETQ. CDR3 length: 14 residues. Trimming pared 3 bases from V and 8 bases from J, leaving 14 bases between. TCRdb processed the 5' RACE reads anew with MiXCR; each CDR3 protein has one entry. The repertoire has 250,000 to 400,000 distinct CDR3 sequences, under 14% of them found once; the top ten carry roughly 9.2%. This chain joins TRBV5-1 and TRBJ2-2; D unclear. The material sequenced was blood, either unsorted or a sorted T cell fraction (not recorded which). This TCR came from a female donor with ankylosing spondylitis or in good health (not recorded which). This chain's CDR3 is CASSWLESAGELFF. The DNA for the CDR3 is TGCGCCAGCAGCTGGCTAGAATCAGCGGGGGAGCTGTTTTTT.